One and the same sample provided the 30 T cell receptor beta chains below, sequenced in a study of CD8+ T cells in alopecia areata. RNA was extracted and reverse transcribed into cDNA as the sequencing template. Repertoires were generated with immunoSEQ multiplex PCR, while TCRdb's copy carries only in-frame clones and drops some. The data contain some 20,000 clones, around 67% of them singletons. A few patients' sorted CD4+ cells yielded CD25+CD127- cells. Material for sequencing was CD4+ Tregs sorted from blood. All receptors derive from a human donor with alopecia areata.

This clone was picked up one time. V is TRBV7-8 and J is TRBJ2-3; D uncertain. Germline CDR1 is SGHVS and CDR2 is FQNEAQ. The CDR3 is 15 amino acids. The V end lost 3 bases, the J end lost 7 bases, and 17 bases lay between the germline ends. The CDR3 sequence is CASSFGQPGPYTQYF. CDR3 nucleotides: TGTGCCAGCAGCTTTGGCCAACCCGGACCCTATACGCAGTATTTT.

This clone was detected a few times. CDR3 nucleotides: TGTGCCAGCAGTTTTGTGCAGCGGACGAAGGAGACCCAGTACTTC. It specifies CASSFVQRTKETQYF. The chain employs TRBV28 and TRBJ2-5, with a tentative D call TRBD2 (5 bases). Germline CDR1 and CDR2: MDHEN and SYDVKM. Trimming shortened V by 3 bases and J by 5 bases, and 16 bases separated the two germline ends. This CDR3 has 15 amino acids.

The J gene is TRBJ1-2, the V gene TRBV28, with 9 positions matching TRBD1. Germline V gives CDR1 MDHEN, CDR2 SYDVKM. The CDR3 runs 15 residues. V gave up 9 bases and J gave up 5 bases; unmatched junction bases: 13. The CDR3 is CASLGRGTGRYGYTF. In DNA form, the CDR3 reads TGTGCCAGTTTGGGGAGAGGGACAGGGAGGTATGGCTACACCTTC.

The CDR3 loop reads CATSRGFGGLNEQFF. The CDR3 DNA reads TGTGCCACCAGCAGGGGCTTTGGGGGTCTCAATGAGCAGTTCTTC. This rearrangement joins TRBV15 to TRBJ2-1; D is tentatively TRBD1 or TRBD2 (5 bases each). The ends were cut back, 3 bases at V and 6 bases at J, with 15 bases in the middle. Germline V gives CDR1 LNHNV, CDR2 YYDKDF (reference sequence). This CDR3 region has 15 residues.

V is TRBV19 and J is TRBJ2-5, with 7 bases lining up with TRBD2. CDR1 is LNHDA and CDR2 is SQIVND in the germline V gene (reference sequence). V shed 7 bases and J 2 bases; nucleotides not matched to a gene: 10. This CDR3 has 15 residues. CDR3 in DNA: TGTGCCAGTAACCCCGCCGGACTAGGGCAAGAGACCCAGTACTTC. Its translation: CASNPAGLGQETQYF.

The chain uses TRBV18 and TRBJ2-7; D is perhaps TRBD2 (5 bases). With 3 bases removed from V and 6 bases from J, the gap between germline ends came to 12 bases. This CDR3 has 13 residues. The V gene's germline CDR1 is KGHSH and CDR2 LQKENI. Here the CDR3 reads CASSPEVVGEQYF. The CDR3, as DNA: TGTGCCAGCTCACCGGAGGTTGTAGGCGAGCAGTACTTC.

This clone was counted a few times. The chain carries TRBV29-1 and TRBJ2-3, with D tentatively TRBD2 (6 bases). CDR3 length equals 11 residues. Deletions cut 6 bases from V and 6 bases from J, with 10 bases between. CDR1 and CDR2 (germline): SQVTM, ANQGSEA. In DNA form, the CDR3 reads TGCAGCGTCAGACTAGTCGATACGCAGTATTTT. This codes for CSVRLVDTQYF.

The chain carries TRBV6-5 and TRBJ2-7; 8 nucleotides line up with TRBD1. V was clipped by 6 bases and J by 2 bases; unmatched bases: 6. The CDR3 is made up of 14 amino acids. The V gene's germline CDR1 is MNHEY and CDR2 SVGAGI. CDR3 sequence (DNA): TGTGCCAGCAGACCTGGACAGGGTGCCTACGAGCAGTACTTC. Translated: CASRPGQGAYEQYF.

The chain carries TRBV28 and TRBJ2-1; D is unresolved. Trimming shortened V by 8 bases and J by 0 bases, and 11 bases separated the two germline ends. This CDR3 has 14 amino acids. Germline CDR1 reads MDHEN; CDR2 reads SYDVKM. CDR3 DNA: TGTGCCAGCGAAATGACGGGCTCCTACAATGAGCAGTTCTTC. Its translation is CASEMTGSYNEQFF.

V usage is TRBV10-3 and J usage is TRBJ2-5; 9 nucleotides align to TRBD1. The DNA end is more similar to TRBJ2-7, so the J call may be wrong. This CDR3 contains 12 residues. Germline V CDR1 and CDR2: ENHRY, SYGVKD. The CDR3 DNA sequence: TGTGCCACCGGGACAGGGCCCTACGAGCAGTACTTC. It codes for CATGTGPYEQYF.

This clone has a handful of counts. The chain has TRBV14 and TRBJ1-1; 8 bases are a match to TRBD1. Per the germline V gene, CDR1 is SGHDN and CDR2 is FVKESK. CDR3 length equals 12 residues. V lost 6 bases to trimming and J lost 6 bases; unmatched junction nucleotides: 3. CDR3 in DNA: TGTGCCAGCAGAGAGACAGGGGCTGAAGCTTTCTTT. It specifies CASRETGAEAFF.

The genes are TRBV18 and TRBJ2-7, with D perhaps TRBD2 (5 bases). The germline V gene has CDR1 KGHSH and CDR2 LQKENI. V was trimmed by 2 bases and J by 2 bases, leaving 13 bases between them. The length of the CDR3 is 15 residues. The CDR3 loop reads CASSPVDWLPYEQYF. The CDR3 nucleotides are TGTGCCAGCTCACCAGTGGACTGGCTCCCCTACGAGCAGTACTTC.

This clone is a singleton in its sample. The chain recombines TRBV6-5 with TRBJ1-1; perhaps TRBD1 as D (5 bases). Trimming took off 2 bases at V and 2 bases at J, with 12 bases between the two ends. The CDR3 is 15 residues long. CDR1 and CDR2 from the germline V gene are MNHEY and SVGAGI. The CDR3 loop is CASSYRGRGNTEAFF. In DNA, the CDR3 is TGTGCCAGCAGTTACAGGGGCCGGGGTAACACTGAAGCTTTCTTT.

The chain uses TRBV5-1 and TRBJ2-3; D is perhaps TRBD1 (5 bases). V was clipped by 1 base and J by 7 bases, with 16 bases between them. The CDR3 loop spans 15 amino acids. Germline CDR1 SGHRS, CDR2 YFSETQ. Written as DNA, the CDR3 is TGCGCCAGCAGCTTGCAGGGTCAGAGTAGGAATACGCAGTATTTT. Its translation is CASSLQGQSRNTQYF.

This chain uses TRBV28 with TRBJ2-1; the D gene is possibly TRBD2 (6 bases). Germline assignment: CDR1 MDHEN and CDR2 SYDVKM. Trimming shortened V by 7 bases and J by 0 bases, and 10 bases separated the two germline ends. The CDR3 totals 14 residues. The CDR3 region is CASIGGDSYNEQFF. CDR3 nucleotides: TGTGCCAGCATTGGAGGGGACTCCTACAATGAGCAGTTCTTC.

This clone was counted only a few times. This chain connects TRBV21-1 to TRBJ2-5. TRBV21-1 is reported as a pseudogene. There are 9 residues in the CDR3. As DNA, the CDR3 is TGTGCCAGCCAAGAGACCCAGTACTTC. It codes for CASQETQYF.

The chain couples TRBV29-1 to TRBJ2-5; D possibly corresponds to TRBD2 (5 bases). The germline V gene encodes CDR1 SQVTM and CDR2 ANQGSEA. CDR3 size: 13 residues. Trimming left V 4 bases short and J 4 bases short, with 13 bases between. CDR3 DNA sequence: TGCAGCGTTGGGACTCCTGGGATAGAGACCCAGTACTTC. Translated: CSVGTPGIETQYF.

The rearrangement links TRBV27 to TRBJ2-3; the D call may be TRBD1 or TRBD2 (5 bases each). The CDR3 length is 16 residues. V was clipped by 6 bases and J by 3 bases, with 19 bases between them. Germline assignment: CDR1 MNHEY and CDR2 SMNVEV (reference sequence). CDR3 nucleotides: TGTGCCAGCAGCCTCACAGGTGGCGGCGGGACAGATACGCAGTATTTT. Protein: CASSLTGGGGTDTQYF.

V is TRBV2 and J is TRBJ1-1; 7 nucleotides align to TRBD1. The CDR3 runs to 15 residues. V lost 8 bases and J lost 0; bases outside the gene matches: 9. Per germline, CDR1 SNHLY and CDR2 FYNNEI. In nucleotides, the CDR3 is TGTGCCAGCGGAGGTACAGGGGTGGTGAACACTGAAGCTTTCTTT. It yields the protein CASGGTGVVNTEAFF.

The genes are TRBV18 and TRBJ1-2; maybe TRBD1 (5 bases). CDR1 and CDR2 (germline): KGHSH, LQKENI. Between the trimmed V and J ends, which lost 1 base and 4 bases, there was a span of 13 bases. The CDR3 spans 15 residues. In nucleotides, the CDR3 is TGTGCCAGCTCACCACAAGGTACAGGCCCCTATGGCTACACCTTC. Residues: CASSPQGTGPYGYTF.

The chain employs TRBV28 and TRBJ2-3, with TRBD2 matching 16 bases. The junction had 8 bases not matched to a gene; V was cut back by 5 bases and J by 6 bases. CDR3 length equals 17 residues. Germline lookup yields CDR1 MDHEN and CDR2 SYDVKM. The CDR3 DNA reads TGTGCCAGCAGTGTGGGACTAGCGGGAGGGCCGGGGGATACGCAGTATTTT. Translated, it gives CASSVGLAGGPGDTQYF.

V and J are TRBV19 and TRBJ1-1; D perhaps matches TRBD1 (5 bases). Germline V CDR1 and CDR2: LNHDA, SQIVND (reference sequence). The CDR3 totals 15 residues. V shed 4 bases and J shed 2 bases, with 14 bases lying between them. The CDR3 region is CASSRIDRLNTEAFF. CDR3 nucleotides: TGTGCCAGTAGTAGGATTGACAGACTTAACACTGAAGCTTTCTTT.

V usage is TRBV6-5 and J usage is TRBJ1-5, with 7 bases lining up with TRBD1. Germline values: CDR1 MNHEY, CDR2 SVGAGI. V lost 6 bases to trimming and J lost 4 bases; unmatched junction nucleotides: 9. This CDR3 has 15 residues. The CDR3 here is CASSRTQGRNQPQHF. The CDR3 coding sequence is TGTGCCAGCAGCCGAACACAGGGGAGGAATCAGCCCCAGCATTTT.

The V and J genes are TRBV9 and TRBJ2-3; D gene ambiguous. V lost 4 bases and J 3 bases, leaving 15 bases between the germline ends. The CDR3 extends over 15 amino acids. Looked up from germline, CDR1 is SGDLS and CDR2 is YYNGEE. This CDR3 reads CASSSQNQVTDTQYF. The CDR3, as DNA: TGTGCCAGCAGCTCCCAAAACCAGGTTACAGATACGCAGTATTTT.

This clone turned up a few times. This chain links TRBV6-5 with TRBJ2-7; 10 nucleotides match TRBD2. Germline trimming cut 0 bases from V and 3 bases from J; bases unmatched to any gene: 2. Germline V CDR1 and CDR2: MNHEY, SVGAGI. The CDR3 extends over 15 amino acids. DNA for the CDR3: TGTGCCAGCAGTTACTCCACTAGCGGGAACTACGAGCAGTACTTC. Translating gives CASSYSTSGNYEQYF.

The V gene is TRBV28, the J gene TRBJ2-3; 7 bases agree with TRBD2. This CDR3 region has 15 residues. Unmatched junction bases numbered 6, after V lost 6 bases and J lost 0 bases. Germline CDR1 MDHEN, CDR2 SYDVKM. The CDR3 nucleotides read TGTGCCAGCAGCCTGCTAGCGGTGAGCACAGATACGCAGTATTTT. This encodes CASSLLAVSTDTQYF.

The chain uses TRBV28 and TRBJ2-6; D is undetermined. The V gene lost 6 bases and the J gene lost 4 bases, with 16 bases spanning the gap. Germline V lookup: CDR1 MDHEN, CDR2 SYDVKM. The CDR3 is 16 amino acids. The CDR3 DNA reads TGTGCCAGCAGCGAATACAGCGTTGCGGGGGCCAACGTCCTGACTTTC. Encoded protein: CASSEYSVAGANVLTF. The variable domain in full, completed from reference TRBV28 and TRBJ2-6, reads DVKVTQSSRYLVKRTGEKVFLECVQDMDHENMFWYRQDPGLGLRLIYFSYDVKMKEKGDIPEGYSVSREKKERFSLILESASTNQTSMYLCASSEYSVAGANVLTFGAGSRLTVL.

This clone was detected a few times. The rearrangement uses TRBV28 and TRBJ1-6, with D maybe TRBD1 (6 bases). CDR3 length: 15 amino acids. Germline V gene data show CDR1 as MDHEN and CDR2 as SYDVKM. V lost 8 bases to trimming and J lost 9 bases, with 20 bases between them. The chain's CDR3 is CASATGSGLSSPLHF. The CDR3 coding sequence is TGTGCCAGCGCCACAGGGTCGGGACTAAGTTCACCCCTCCACTTT.

The chain uses TRBV28 and TRBJ2-3; TRBD2 agrees at 7 bases. Trimming at V came to 3 bases and at J to 4 bases, leaving 10 bases not matched to a gene. The CDR3 is made up of 16 amino acids. Germline V lookup: CDR1 MDHEN, CDR2 SYDVKM. The CDR3 DNA reads TGTGCCAGCAGTTTGATGACTAGCCCCAGTGCAGATACGCAGTATTTT. Translated, it gives CASSLMTSPSADTQYF.

The chain employs TRBV29-1 and TRBJ2-1, with D unresolved. This CDR3 has 10 amino acids. V lost 6 bases and J lost 5, with 5 bases in between. Germline CDR1 reads SQVTM; CDR2 reads ANQGSEA. CDR3 bases: TGCAGCGTGAGAAACAATGAGCAGTTCTTC. This encodes CSVRNNEQFF.